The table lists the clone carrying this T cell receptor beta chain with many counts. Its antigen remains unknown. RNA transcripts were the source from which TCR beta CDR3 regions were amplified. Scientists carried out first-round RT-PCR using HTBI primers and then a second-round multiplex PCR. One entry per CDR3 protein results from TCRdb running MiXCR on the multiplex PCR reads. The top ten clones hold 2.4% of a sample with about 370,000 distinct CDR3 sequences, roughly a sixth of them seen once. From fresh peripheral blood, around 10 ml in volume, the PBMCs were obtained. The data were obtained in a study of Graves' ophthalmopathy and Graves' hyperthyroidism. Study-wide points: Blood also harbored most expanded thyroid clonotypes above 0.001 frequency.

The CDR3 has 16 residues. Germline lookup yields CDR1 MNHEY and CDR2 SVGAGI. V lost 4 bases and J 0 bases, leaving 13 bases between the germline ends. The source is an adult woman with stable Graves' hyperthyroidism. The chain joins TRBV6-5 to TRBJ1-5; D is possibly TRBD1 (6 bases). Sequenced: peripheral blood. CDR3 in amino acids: CASSSRGENSNQPQHF. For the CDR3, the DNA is TGTGCCAGCAGTTCGAGGGGGGAAAATAGCAATCAGCCCCAGCATTTT.